Listed here are 30 T cell receptor beta chains from one sample, sequenced in a study of T cell clones after liver transplantation. The data were produced by immunoSEQ multiplex PCR, yet TCRdb's version contains in-frame clones alone and is incomplete. The sample carries nearly 55,000 clones, approximately 84% recorded once. The source material was CD4+ T cells from blood, sampled before liver transplant. Receptors were obtained from a human donor who received a liver transplant.

V is TRBV7-9 and J is TRBJ1-1; D gene uncertain. Germline loops: CDR1 SEHNR, CDR2 FQNEAQ (reference sequence). Trimming shortened V by 8 bases and J by 0 bases, and 10 bases separated the two germline ends. The CDR3 has 13 residues. This CDR3 reads CASRVEVNTEAFF. CDR3 DNA sequence: TGTGCCAGCCGAGTGGAGGTGAACACTGAAGCTTTCTTT.

In this sample, this clone turned up a few times. The rearrangement links TRBV20-1 to TRBJ2-5; D not resolved. The CDR3 loop spans 10 amino acids. In germline, CDR1 is DFQATT, CDR2 SNEGSKA (reference sequence). Trimming removed 6 bases from V and 5 bases from J, with 7 bases in between. CDR3 sequence reads: CSATRETQYF. The DNA for the CDR3 is TGCAGTGCAACGAGGGAGACCCAGTACTTC.

The chain employs TRBV5-6 and TRBJ1-6; 7 positions match TRBD1. Germline loops: CDR1 SGHDT, CDR2 YYEEEE. V trimming: 4 bases; J trimming: 10 bases; junction bases outside the gene matches: 11. The CDR3 spans 15 residues. The CDR3 reads CASSVLDREESPLHF. The DNA for the CDR3 is TGTGCCAGCAGCGTCCTCGACAGGGAAGAATCACCCCTCCACTTT.

This chain links TRBV6-6 with TRBJ2-1; 8 nucleotides line up with TRBD1. V shed 6 bases and J 5 bases; nucleotides not matched to a gene: 9. This CDR3 spans 15 amino acids. Germline V gives CDR1 MNHNY, CDR2 SVGAGI (reference sequence). The CDR3 sequence is CASRFRTGSDNEQFF. In DNA, the CDR3 is TGTGCCAGCAGGTTCAGGACAGGGAGCGACAATGAGCAGTTCTTC.

This clone was seen a few times. DNA of the CDR3: TGCGCCAGCAGCTTCTCGGGGGGGTACACAGATACGCAGTATTTT. Amino acids: CASSFSGGYTDTQYF. This rearrangement joins TRBV5-1 to TRBJ2-3; 8 positions match TRBD2. This CDR3 contains 15 residues. The J segment lost 2 bases and the V segment lost 2 bases, leaving 4 bases of the junction unmatched. The V gene's germline CDR1 is SGHRS and CDR2 YFSETQ.

CDR3 amino acids: CASSLATPRETQYF. CDR3 sequence (DNA): TGTGCCAGCAGCTTGGCGACCCCAAGGGAGACCCAGTACTTC. The chain carries TRBV7-8 and TRBJ2-5; D gene uncertain. The V gene's germline CDR1 is SGHVS and CDR2 FQNEAQ. The CDR3 sequence is 14 residues long. The germline V and J ends were trimmed by 3 bases and 5 bases, with 13 bases remaining between them. The full variable domain, with the rest looked up from reference TRBV7-8 and TRBJ2-5, is GAGVSQSPRYKVAKRGQDVALRCDPISGHVSLFWYQQALGQGPEFLTYFQNEAQLDKSGLPSDRFFAERPEGSVSTLKIQRTQQEDSAVYLCASSLATPRETQYFGPGTRLLVL.

This sequence joins TRBV4-3 and TRBJ2-3, with unresolved D. Germline assignment: CDR1 LGHNA and CDR2 YSLEER. The CDR3 has 13 residues. Trimming removed 4 bases from V and 6 bases from J, with 11 bases in between. The CDR3 spells CASSPAPLDTQYF. The CDR3 DNA reads TGCGCCAGCAGCCCCGCGCCTTTGGATACGCAGTATTTT.

J is TRBJ2-3 and V is TRBV21-1. TRBV21-1 is a documented pseudogene. There are 16 residues in the CDR3. The CDR3 spells CASSKTGVTSTDTQYF. In DNA form, the CDR3 reads TGTGCCAGCAGCAAAACTGGGGTGACTAGCACAGATACGCAGTATTTT.

This sequence joins TRBV29-1 and TRBJ1-2; maybe TRBD1 (6 bases). The V gene's germline CDR1 is SQVTM and CDR2 ANQGSEA. The ends were cut back, 2 bases at V and 3 bases at J, with 13 bases in the middle. The CDR3 consists of 14 residues. For the CDR3, the DNA is TGCAGCGTTGAAAGCCCGACAGGCGACTATGGCTACACCTTC. This gives the protein CSVESPTGDYGYTF.

The DNA for the CDR3 is TGCGCCAGCAGCCAAGGGGTTAGCGGGGCCAGGGATACGCAGTATTTT. Translating gives CASSQGVSGARDTQYF. The chain carries TRBV4-3 and TRBJ2-3, with 8 bases that match TRBD2. The CDR3 spans 16 residues. Germline-derived CDR1 and CDR2 are LGHNA and YSLEER. The trim removed 1 base at V and 6 bases at J, leaving 9 bases unmatched.

V usage is TRBV5-6 and J usage is TRBJ2-7, with TRBD1 identical over 8 bases. In germline, CDR1 is SGHDT, CDR2 YYEEEE. This CDR3 contains 16 residues. V lost 2 bases and J lost 5; bases outside the gene matches: 12. CDR3 region: CASSLKSWTGTDEQYF. DNA for the CDR3: TGTGCCAGCAGCTTAAAAAGTTGGACAGGGACCGACGAGCAGTACTTC.

This sequence joins TRBV5-1 and TRBJ2-5, with 8 positions matching TRBD1. The CDR3 extends over 13 amino acids. CDR1 SGHRS and CDR2 YFSETQ come from the germline V gene. The junction had 4 bases not matched to a gene; V was cut back by 4 bases and J by 5 bases. The CDR3 loop is CASSARTGETQYF. The CDR3 DNA reads as TGCGCCAGCAGCGCCCGGACAGGGGAGACCCAGTACTTC.

This clone was picked up a small number of times. This chain uses TRBV10-3 with TRBJ1-5; TRBD1 matches at 8 bases. V gave up 6 bases and J gave up 5 bases; unmatched junction bases: 3. Germline loops: CDR1 ENHRY, CDR2 SYGVKD. This CDR3 spans 13 amino acids. As DNA, the CDR3 is TGTGCCATCAGACAGGGGGAGGATCAGCCCCAGCATTTT. It translates to CAIRQGEDQPQHF.

V gene TRBV2 combines with J gene TRBJ2-5; no definite D call. This CDR3 comprises 13 residues. V gave up 1 base and J gave up 5 bases, with 8 bases separating them. Germline CDR1 reads SNHLY; CDR2 reads FYNNEI. CDR3 residues: CASSEGPAETQYF. DNA for the CDR3: TGTGCCAGCAGTGAAGGGCCGGCTGAGACCCAGTACTTC. The full variable domain, with the rest looked up from reference TRBV2 and TRBJ2-5, is EPEVTQTPSHQVTQMGQEVILRCVPISNHLYFYWYRQILGQKVEFLVSFYNNEISEKSEIFDDQFSVERPDGSNFTLKIRSTKLEDSAMYFCASSEGPAETQYFGPGTRLLVL.

The chain uses TRBV19 and TRBJ1-2; D uncertain. This CDR3 has 12 amino acids. The V end was cut by 3 bases, the J end by 2 bases, with 4 bases between. Germline V lookup: CDR1 LNHDA, CDR2 SQIVND (reference sequence). The CDR3 nucleotides are TGTGCCAGTAGTATGGTCAACTATGGCTACACCTTC. Residues: CASSMVNYGYTF.

CDR3 bases: TGCGCCAGCAGCAGGGGGGCCGGGGGCTACGAGCAGTACTTC. Translating gives CASSRGAGGYEQYF. The chain uses TRBV5-1 and TRBJ2-7; D tentatively fits TRBD1 or TRBD2 (6 bases each). The V and J ends lost 4 bases and 3 bases respectively, with 14 bases between them. The CDR3 totals 14 residues. Germline V gives CDR1 SGHRS, CDR2 YFSETQ. Drawing the rest from reference TRBV5-1 and TRBJ2-7, the complete variable domain is KAGVTQTPRYLIKTRGQQVTLSCSPISGHRSVSWYQQTPGQGLQFLFEYFSETQRNKGNFPGRFSGRQFSNSRSEMNVSTLELGDSALYLCASSRGAGGYEQYFGPGTRLTVT.

The V call is TRBV5-1, the J call TRBJ2-7; D is ambiguous. The CDR3 has 12 residues. With 3 bases removed from V and 4 bases from J, the gap between germline ends came to 8 bases. In germline, CDR1 is SGHRS, CDR2 YFSETQ. The DNA for the CDR3 is TGCGCCAGCAGCTACTCCAATTACGAGCAGTACTTC. Translating gives CASSYSNYEQYF. Variable domain in full (rest from reference TRBV5-1 and TRBJ2-7): KAGVTQTPRYLIKTRGQQVTLSCSPISGHRSVSWYQQTPGQGLQFLFEYFSETQRNKGNFPGRFSGRQFSNSRSEMNVSTLELGDSALYLCASSYSNYEQYFGPGTRLTVT.

Only one count was recorded for this clone. The chain couples TRBV6-1 to TRBJ1-5, with 7 bases lining up with TRBD1. The trim removed 2 bases at V and 0 bases at J, leaving 4 bases unmatched. Looked up from germline, CDR1 is MNHNS and CDR2 is SASEGT. The CDR3 length is 16 residues. CDR3 DNA: TGTGCCAGCAGTGAAACGAGGGGGCTTAGCAATCAGCCCCAGCATTTT. It yields the protein CASSETRGLSNQPQHF.

The rearrangement uses TRBV5-5 and TRBJ2-7; unclear D gene. Trimming pared 4 bases from V and 1 base from J, leaving 6 bases between. This CDR3 comprises 12 residues. Germline lookup yields CDR1 SGHKS and CDR2 YYEKEE (reference sequence). CDR3 residues: CASSLTSYEQYF. In DNA, the CDR3 is TGTGCCAGCAGCCTCACATCCTACGAGCAGTACTTC.

The chain uses TRBV7-9 and TRBJ1-1; 8 positions match TRBD1. The CDR3 is 18 amino acids. V shed 4 bases, J shed 1 base, and the junction held 14 bases outside the gene matches. The germline CDR1 and CDR2 sequences are SEHNR and FQNEAQ (reference sequence). The CDR3 coding sequence is TGTGCCAGCAGCTCACTCCTCTTAAGGACAGGGCAGAACACTGAAGCTTTCTTT. Its protein is CASSSLLLRTGQNTEAFF.

V is TRBV30 and J is TRBJ1-1, with D possibly being TRBD1 (6 bases). Germline CDR1 and CDR2: GTSNPN and SVGIG (reference sequence). The CDR3 has 14 residues. V shed 2 bases and J shed 0 bases, with 10 bases lying between them. CDR3 sequence reads: CAWSTGQLNTEAFF. CDR3 DNA: TGTGCCTGGAGTACAGGACAGTTGAACACTGAAGCTTTCTTT.

The gene calls are TRBV28 and TRBJ2-7; D not resolved. The CDR3 runs to 15 residues. Germline values: CDR1 MDHEN, CDR2 SYDVKM. V lost 5 bases to trimming and J lost 2 bases, with 16 bases between them. This chain's CDR3 is CASSHGSVSTYEQYF. CDR3 bases: TGTGCCAGCAGTCATGGGTCCGTCTCGACCTACGAGCAGTACTTC.

The V and J genes are TRBV21-1 and TRBJ2-7. TRBV21-1 is classified as a pseudogene. The CDR3 runs 17 residues. In DNA, the CDR3 is TGTGCCAGCAGCAAAGTTGCGGCCCGGGCCCAGGTCAACGAGCAGTACTTC. Its translation: CASSKVAARAQVNEQYF.

This clone was observed once. The V and J genes are TRBV7-2 and TRBJ1-3, with a possible D match to TRBD1 (5 bases). The CDR3 loop spans 16 amino acids. CDR1 is SGHTA and CDR2 is FQGNSA in the germline V gene. Trimming stripped 6 bases from V and 2 bases from J, with 17 bases between. CDR3 bases: TGTGCCAGCAGTCCAACGGCCGGGGGGGCTGGAAACACCATATATTTT. Translated: CASSPTAGGAGNTIYF. The full variable domain, with the rest looked up from reference TRBV7-2 and TRBJ1-3, is GAGVSQSPSNKVTEKGKDVELRCDPISGHTALYWYRQSLGQGLEFLIYFQGNSAPDKSGLPSDRFSAERTGGSVSTLTIQRTQQEDSAVYLCASSPTAGGAGNTIYFGEGSWLTVV.

J is TRBJ1-1 and V is TRBV5-1; 7 bases match TRBD1. The CDR3 length is 13 residues. Unmatched junction bases numbered 4, after V lost 6 bases and J lost 2 bases. Per the germline V gene, CDR1 is SGHRS and CDR2 is YFSETQ. The CDR3 coding sequence is TGCGCCAGCAAGGGGGCCCGAAACACTGAAGCTTTCTTT. Amino acid sequence: CASKGARNTEAFF.

The sample holds a few counts of this clone. The chain uses TRBV30 and TRBJ2-4; tentatively, D is TRBD1 or TRBD2 (5 bases each). Germline V gene sequence: CDR1 GTSNPN, CDR2 SVGIG (reference sequence). V lost 4 bases and J lost 5, with 15 bases in between. CDR3 length equals 14 residues. The CDR3 sequence: CAWTQGPRENIQYF. The DNA for the CDR3 is TGTGCCTGGACTCAGGGACCCCGGGAAAACATTCAGTACTTC.

The gene calls are TRBV6-5 and TRBJ2-7, with no clear D. V shed 2 bases and J shed 1 base, with 6 bases lying between them. Germline assignment: CDR1 MNHEY and CDR2 SVGAGI. The CDR3 is made up of 13 amino acids. This CDR3 is CASSYGPSYEQYF. The CDR3 DNA reads TGTGCCAGCAGTTACGGGCCATCCTACGAGCAGTACTTC.

V and J are TRBV7-2 and TRBJ2-1; D is uncertain. Germline-derived CDR1 and CDR2 are SGHTA and FQGNSA. V lost 5 bases and J 5 bases, leaving 13 bases between the germline ends. The CDR3 has 14 residues. CDR3 loop: CASSPQVVNNEQFF. The CDR3 nucleotides are TGTGCCAGCAGCCCCCAGGTAGTTAACAATGAGCAGTTCTTC.

This clone has more than one count but fewer than ten. The rearrangement joins TRBV18 to TRBJ1-2; the match to TRBD1 covers 10 bases. CDR1 is KGHSH and CDR2 is LQKENI in the germline V gene. CDR3 length equals 17 residues. The V gene end was trimmed by 0 bases and the J gene end by 5 bases; junction bases not matched to a gene: 9. The DNA for the CDR3 is TGTGCCAGCTCACCACCGCGTCCCGGGACAGGGGCTTATGGCTACACCTTC. Protein sequence: CASSPPRPGTGAYGYTF.

This chain connects TRBV2 to TRBJ2-5; 15 bases align to TRBD2. Per germline, CDR1 SNHLY and CDR2 FYNNEI. After removal of 1 base from V and 7 bases from J, the junction contained 4 bases not matched to a gene. The CDR3 covers 16 residues. CDR3 DNA: TGTGCCAGCAGTGAAGGGACTAGCGGGGGGGCTCGGACCCAGTACTTC. Its protein product is CASSEGTSGGARTQYF.